The following is a T cell receptor (beta chain) sequence with its context. Its cognate antigen is unknown. This sample stems from a study of T cells in localized non-small cell lung cancer. Overall study results and limits: Sequencing covered just one tumor region, so heterogeneity cannot be ruled out.

The ends were cut back, 4 bases at V and 6 bases at J, with 12 bases in the middle. Looked up from germline, CDR1 is MRHNA and CDR2 is SNTAGT. The CDR3 contains 14 residues. Data came from immunoSEQ multiplex PCR; TCRdb stores just in-frame clones and leaves some out. This table holds tens of thousands of clones, approximately 84% found once. Sequences were derived from PBMCs, sampled before any cancer treatment. This chain joins TRBV6-4 and TRBJ2-2; possible D gene TRBD1, 6 bases. The origin of this receptor is a man between 40 and 70 years old with stage II lung adenocarcinoma. The CDR3 region is CASSGKQGSGELFF. The CDR3, as DNA: TGTGCCAGCAGTGGCAAACAGGGTTCCGGGGAGCTGTTTTTT.